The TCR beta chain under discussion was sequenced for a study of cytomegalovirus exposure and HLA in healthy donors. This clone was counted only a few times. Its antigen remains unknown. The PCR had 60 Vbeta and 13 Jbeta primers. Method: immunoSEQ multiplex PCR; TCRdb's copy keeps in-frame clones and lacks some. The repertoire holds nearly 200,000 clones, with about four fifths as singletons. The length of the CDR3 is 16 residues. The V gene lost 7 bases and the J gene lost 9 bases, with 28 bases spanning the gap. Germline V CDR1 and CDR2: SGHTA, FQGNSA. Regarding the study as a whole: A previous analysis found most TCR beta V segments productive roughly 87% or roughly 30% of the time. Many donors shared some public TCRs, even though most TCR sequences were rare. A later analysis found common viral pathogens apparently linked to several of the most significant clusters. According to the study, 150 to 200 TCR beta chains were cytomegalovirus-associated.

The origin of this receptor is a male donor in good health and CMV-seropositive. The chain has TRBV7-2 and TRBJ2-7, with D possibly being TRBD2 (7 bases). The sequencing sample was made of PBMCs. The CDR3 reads CASTLVGGAALMMQYF. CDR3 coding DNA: TGTGCCAGCACCCTAGTGGGGGGGGCCGCTTTGATGATGCAGTACTTC.